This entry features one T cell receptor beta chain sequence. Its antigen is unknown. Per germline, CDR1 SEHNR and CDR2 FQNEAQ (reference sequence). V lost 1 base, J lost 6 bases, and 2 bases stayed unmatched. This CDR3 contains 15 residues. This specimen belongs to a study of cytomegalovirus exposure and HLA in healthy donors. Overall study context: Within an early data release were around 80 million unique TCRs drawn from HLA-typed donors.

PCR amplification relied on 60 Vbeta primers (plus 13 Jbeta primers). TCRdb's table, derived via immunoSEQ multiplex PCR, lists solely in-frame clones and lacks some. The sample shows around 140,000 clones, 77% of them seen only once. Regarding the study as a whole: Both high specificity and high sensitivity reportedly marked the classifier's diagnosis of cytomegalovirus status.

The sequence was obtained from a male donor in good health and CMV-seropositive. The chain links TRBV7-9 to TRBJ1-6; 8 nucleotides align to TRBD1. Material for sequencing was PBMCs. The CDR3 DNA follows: TGTGCCAGCAGCTTAGGGACAGGGCCTAATTCACCCCTCCACTTT. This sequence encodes CASSLGTGPNSPLHF.